This TCR beta chain was sequenced in a study of CD8 T cells in ankylosing spondylitis. General study points: Among TCR beta sequences, a motif of under ten highly homologous variants appeared characteristic of ankylosing spondylitis blood. Reported data indicate significant enrichment of disease-linked clones within matched ankylosing spondylitis synovial fluid. Some motif variants had been reported before (in reactive arthritis synovial fluid and blood).

TCRdb analysed the 5' RACE reads with MiXCR anew, one entry per CDR3 protein. The data show about 400,000 distinct CDR3 sequences, around 20% seen once. CDR3 length: 15 residues. The V end lost 4 bases, the J end lost 8 bases, and 18 bases lay between the germline ends. The germline CDR1 and CDR2 sequences are SGHDT and YYEEEE. This clonotype was picked up a small number of times. Its matching antigen is unknown. Input material: blood, either unsorted or a sorted T cell fraction (not recorded which). This receptor was taken from a male donor with ankylosing spondylitis. The chain combines TRBV5-6 with TRBJ1-4; no reliable D call. CDR3: CASSLLDIPGEKLFF. CDR3 nucleotide sequence: TGTGCCAGCAGCCTCCTTGACATTCCGGGGGAAAAACTGTTTTTT. Drawing the rest from reference TRBV5-6 and TRBJ1-4, the complete variable domain is DAGVTQSPTHLIKTRGQQVTLRCSPKSGHDTVSWYQQALGQGPQFIFQYYEEEERQRGNFPDRFSGHQFPNYSSELNVNALLLGDSALYLCASSLLDIPGEKLFFGSGTQLSVL.